This TCR beta chain stems from a study of control samples from healthy donors and cancer patients. CDR1 and CDR2 from the germline V gene are SEHNR and FQNEAQ (reference sequence). V lost 5 bases, J lost 2 bases, and 13 bases lay in between. The CDR3 is 14 residues long. Clones were sequenced by immunoSEQ multiplex PCR, and TCRdb holds only the in-frame ones, with some missing. Found here are fewer than 95,000 clones, around nine tenths of them singletons; the top ten hold over 20%. The chain joins TRBV7-9 to TRBJ2-7; D not resolved. The sequence was obtained from a man aged 25-40 years in good health. The sequenced material came from blood. CDR3 region: CASSPETETYEQYF. In nucleotides, the CDR3 is TGTGCCAGCAGCCCCGAAACAGAGACCTACGAGCAGTACTTC.